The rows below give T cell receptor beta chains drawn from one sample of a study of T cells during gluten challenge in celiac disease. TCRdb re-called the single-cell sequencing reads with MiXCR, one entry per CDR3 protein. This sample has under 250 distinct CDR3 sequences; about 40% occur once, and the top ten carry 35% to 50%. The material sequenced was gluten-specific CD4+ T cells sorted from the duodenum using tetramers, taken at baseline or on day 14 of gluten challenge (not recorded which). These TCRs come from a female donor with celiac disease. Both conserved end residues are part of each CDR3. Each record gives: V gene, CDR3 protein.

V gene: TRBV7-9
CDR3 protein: CASSLNREKLFF

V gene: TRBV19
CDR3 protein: CASSNRQGQGYTF

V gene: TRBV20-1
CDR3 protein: CSANRAGGISGANVLTF

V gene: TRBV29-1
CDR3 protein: CSVEDPPSTDTQYF

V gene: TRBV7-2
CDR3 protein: CASNSDSTGELFF

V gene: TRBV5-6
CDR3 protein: CASSSGLYTEAFF

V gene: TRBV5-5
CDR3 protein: CASSLRQQKPPYEQYF

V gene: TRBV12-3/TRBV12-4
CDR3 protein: CASKKRGGTDTQYF

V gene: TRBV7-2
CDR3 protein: CASSSTGNLEQFF

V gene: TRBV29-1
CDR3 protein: CSGWTGGSYNEQFF

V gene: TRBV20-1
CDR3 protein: CSARVSMLSGYTF

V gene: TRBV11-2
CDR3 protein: CASSPAGTQGETQYF

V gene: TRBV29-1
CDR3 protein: CSASLSWDNEQFF